This T cell receptor beta chain is drawn from a study of blood T cell repertoires in COVID-19. About the study: Nucleic acid was either cDNA or gDNA, and it came from T cells, B-cell-depleted T cells, or PBMCs.

In the original workflow: Using reference gene primer amplification, nucleated cell counts were estimated. Assay used: immunoSEQ multiplex PCR; TCRdb lists only in-frame clones, some missing. The DNA was the basis for D and trimming; V, J and clone size are from that table. The sample includes 150,000 to 170,000 clones, more than 75% seen only once; the top ten take around 8.1%. In its sample, this clone was seen once. Those enrolled in Seattle joined during active infection and were followed longitudinally afterward. The CDR3 sequence is 14 residues long. Germline CDR1 and CDR2: MNHEY and SVGAGI. The V segment lost 7 bases and the J segment 7 bases; nucleotides outside the gene matches: 5.

The sample comprised peripheral blood. This sequence originates from a woman in her sixties with COVID-19, enrolled during active disease. The chain combines TRBV6-5 with TRBJ1-6; 9 nucleotides align to TRBD1. CDR3 sequence: CASKEGQGNSPLHF. The CDR3 nucleotides are TGTGCCAGCAAGGAGGGACAGGGAAATTCACCCCTCCACTTT.